A selection of T cell receptor beta chains follows, all from one sample in a study of shared clonotypes between healthy human individuals. The repertoire was sequenced with immunoSEQ multiplex PCR; TCRdb's copy has only in-frame clones and lacks some. The sample shows millions of clones, just under 95% of them seen only once. Material: naive CD8+ T cells sorted from blood. Receptor source: a man younger than 35 in good health. CDR3s include the opening cysteine and the closing phenylalanine or tryptophan. A D gene is named only where the DNA matches it firmly. Only some rows state a clone size, as once, few, many or a class for expanded clones.

D	size	V	J	DNA	CDR3
NA	NA	TRBV13	TRBJ2-2	TGTGCCAGCAGCCCCCGACTAGGCGGGGAGCTGTTTTTT	CASSPRLGGELFF
TRBD1	NA	TRBV5-8	TRBJ1-2	TGTGCCAGCAGTCGATCTCCCACAGGGGTTGCTAACTATGGCTACACCTTC	CASSRSPTGVANYGYTF
TRBD2	NA	TRBV5-6	TRBJ2-1	TGTGCCAGCAGCCCGGGACTAGGGTCCTACAATGAGCAGTTCTTC	CASSPGLGSYNEQFF
NA	NA	TRBV10-2	TRBJ2-3	TGCGCCATCAGGGAGCTAGATACGCAGTATTTT	CAIRELDTQYF
NA	once	TRBV7-2	TRBJ2-2	TGTGCCAGCAGCTTAGCGCAGATTGGCGGGCAGACCTTGAACACCGGGGAGCTGTTTTTT	CASSLAQIGGQTLNTGELFF
TRBD1	NA	TRBV14	TRBJ1-1	TGTGCCAGCAGACCACAGGGGATAATGAACACTGAAGCTTTCTTT	CASRPQGIMNTEAFF
NA	NA	TRBV27	TRBJ2-3	TGTGCCAGCAGTTCCGAATCCCCTGCGGTAATGACCCACGATACGCAGTATTTT	CASSSESPAVMTHDTQYF
NA	NA	TRBV28	TRBJ1-3	TGTGCCAGCAGTTTAGAAGGGGCCAGGGCTGGAAACACCATATATTTT	CASSLEGARAGNTIYF
TRBD2	few	TRBV18	TRBJ2-7	TGTGCCAGCTCCCACGGGAGGCAGGTTGGCTTCGAGCAGTACTTC	CASSHGRQVGFEQYF
TRBD1	NA	TRBV9	TRBJ2-1	TGTGCCAGCAGCGTAGACGGGACAGGCCCCCAGAGGCAGTTCTTC	CASSVDGTGPQRQFF
TRBD1	NA	TRBV5-1	TRBJ2-7	TGCGCCAGCAGCGACGGACAGGGCATCTACGAGCAGTACTTC	CASSDGQGIYEQYF
NA	NA	TRBV9	TRBJ1-1	TGTGCCAGCAGCGACGGGACTCACACTGAAGCTTTCTTT	CASSDGTHTEAFF
NA	NA	TRBV5-6	TRBJ2-2	TGTGCCAGCAGCTTGTGGAGGACGAACACCGGGGAGCTGTTTTTT	CASSLWRTNTGELFF
NA	NA	TRBV15	TRBJ2-7	TGTGCCACCAGCAGAGACAGGGCCGAGCAGTACTTC	CATSRDRAEQYF
NA	NA	TRBV11-2	TRBJ2-1	TGTGCCAGCAGCCCAAGGGGTGAGCAGTTCTTC	CASSPRGEQFF
NA	NA	TRBV13	TRBJ2-1	TGTGCCAGCAGCTCCCCCCTTTACGGTGGGATGAACAATGAGCAGTTCTTC	CASSSPLYGGMNNEQFF
TRBD1	NA	TRBV7-6	TRBJ2-1	TGTGCCAGCAGCCTTTACAGGGGATCTTACAATGAGCAGTTCTTC	CASSLYRGSYNEQFF
NA	NA	TRBV7-6	TRBJ2-5	TGTGCCAGCAGCTTAACGGAAGAGACCCAGTACTTC	CASSLTEETQYF
NA	NA	TRBV13	TRBJ2-5	TGTGCCAGCAAGCTTCAACAAGAGACCCAGTACTTC	CASKLQQETQYF
NA	NA	TRBV27	TRBJ1-1	TGTGCCAGCAGTTTATCTCAGGGGCTCACTGAAGCTTTCTTT	CASSLSQGLTEAFF
NA	NA	TRBV10-1	TRBJ2-1	TGCGCCAGCAGTGGCCGGGGAGATGAGCAGTTCTTC	CASSGRGDEQFF
TRBD2	NA	TRBV10-2	TRBJ2-5	TGCGCCAGCAGTGCTAGCGGGAGGTTTAGTGAGACCCAGTACTTC	CASSASGRFSETQYF
NA	NA	TRBV2	TRBJ2-5	TGTGCCAGCAGTGAATTTGTATGGGAGACCCAGTACTTC	CASSEFVWETQYF
TRBD2	NA	TRBV7-6	TRBJ2-7	TGTGCCAGCAGCCCCGGGACTAGCGATAGCTCCTACGAGCAGTACTTC	CASSPGTSDSSYEQYF
NA	NA	TRBV5-1	TRBJ2-7	TGCGCCAGCAGCTTCCTCGGGCAGGCAGGCGAGCAGTACTTC	CASSFLGQAGEQYF
NA	NA	TRBV27	TRBJ2-7	TGTGCCAGCAGTTTAGGAGGATCGAGGGACGAGCAGTACTTC	CASSLGGSRDEQYF
NA	NA	TRBV6-5	TRBJ2-3	TGTGCCACCCTTGACCTATTTACAGATACGCAGTATTTT	CATLDLFTDTQYF
NA	once	TRBV6-1	TRBJ1-1	TGTGCCAGCAGAGGACCGGAAGCTTTCTTT	CASRGPEAFF
TRBD1	NA	TRBV6-5	TRBJ1-1	TGTGCCAGCAGCCCAGGGGGCTTCGACACTGAAGCTTTCTTT	CASSPGGFDTEAFF
NA	NA	TRBV5-6	TRBJ1-5	TGTGCCAGCAGCAATGATCGGGGTGATGATCAGCCCCAGCATTTT	CASSNDRGDDQPQHF
NA	NA	TRBV4-3	TRBJ2-3	TGCGCCAGCAGCCCAGTGGGGGAAGATACGCAGTATTTT	CASSPVGEDTQYF
NA	NA	TRBV6-5	TRBJ1-1	TGTGCCAGCAGTTATCAGCCAGATTTGAACACTGAAGCTTTCTTT	CASSYQPDLNTEAFF
NA	NA	TRBV9	TRBJ2-7	TGTGCCAGCAGCCAAAGCCTTGGGGTTGGTAACGAGCAGTACTTC	CASSQSLGVGNEQYF
NA	NA	TRBV10-3	TRBJ2-5	TGTGCCATCAGTGAGTCTTTGGAGACCCAGTACTTC	CAISESLETQYF
TRBD2	few	TRBV5-1	TRBJ2-7	TGCGCCAGCAGCTTGGCCGGGGCTAGCGGGTCCTACGAGCAGTACTTC	CASSLAGASGSYEQYF
NA	NA	TRBV5-6	TRBJ1-2	TGTGCCAGCAGCTTGGATTGGTTGGGGGAAGGCTACACCTTC	CASSLDWLGEGYTF
NA	NA	TRBV6-1	TRBJ1-1	TGTGCCAGCAGTGATCGGAGTAGATGGTGGGAGACTGAAGCTTTCTTT	CASSDRSRWWETEAFF
NA	NA	TRBV30	TRBJ2-1	TGTGCCTGCCACGAGGGGACTTTTGTCGAAGATGAGCAGTTCTTC	CACHEGTFVEDEQFF
NA	once	TRBV10-3	TRBJ2-7	TGTGCCATCAGTGATGTGGGGGAGGTATCCTACGAGCAGTACTTC	CAISDVGEVSYEQYF
TRBD2	NA	TRBV30	TRBJ2-1	TGTGCCTGGAGCATCACTAGCGGGGGGGCACCCAAATACAATGAGCAGTTCTTC	CAWSITSGGAPKYNEQFF
NA	NA	TRBV28	TRBJ1-3	TGTGCCAGCAGATACGACTGGAACTCTGGAAACACCATATATTTT	CASRYDWNSGNTIYF
NA	NA	TRBV29-1	TRBJ2-7	TGCAGCATCAGGTCTAGTAGCTCCTACGAGCAGTACTTC	CSIRSSSSYEQYF
NA	NA	TRBV7-8	TRBJ2-3	TGTGCCAGCAGCGTCCCGTTGGAAACCGGGGATACGCAGTATTTT	CASSVPLETGDTQYF
TRBD2	NA	TRBV7-6	TRBJ2-7	TGTGCCAGCAGTCTCACGCTGACTAGCGGGATATTACCGGAATACGAGCAGTACTTC	CASSLTLTSGILPEYEQYF
TRBD2	NA	TRBV7-6	TRBJ2-1	TGTGCCAGCGGACCGACTAGCGGGGCCTACAATGAGCAGTTCTTC	CASGPTSGAYNEQFF
TRBD1	once	TRBV27	TRBJ1-2	TGTGCCAGCAGTTCCCATATAGGGACAGGGTTTGGCTACACCTTC	CASSSHIGTGFGYTF
NA	NA	TRBV4-1	TRBJ1-1	TGCGCCAGCAGCCATTCAGTGCCAAGTCAGGCTGAAGCTTTCTTT	CASSHSVPSQAEAFF
NA	once	TRBV28	TRBJ1-5	TGTGCCAGCAGTTTACTAATTAGGAGCAATCAGCCCCAGCATTTT	CASSLLIRSNQPQHF
TRBD2	NA	TRBV27	TRBJ2-5	TGTGCCAGCAGTTTGCGGGAGGCTAGGGAAACCCAGTACTTC	CASSLREARETQYF
NA	NA	TRBV5-5	TRBJ1-1	TGTGCCAGCAGCTTGCGACCAGCTGAAGCTTTCTTT	CASSLRPAEAFF
NA	NA	TRBV11-2	TRBJ2-1	TGTGCCAGCAGCTTAGTCTTCGGCGGTTACTCCTACAATGAGCAGTTCTTC	CASSLVFGGYSYNEQFF
NA	NA	TRBV25-1	TRBJ1-4	TGTGCCAGCAGTGACGAAGTCCTTAATGAAAAACTGTTTTTT	CASSDEVLNEKLFF